The 16 T cell receptor beta chains below come from one sample, sequenced in a study of post-analysis software for immune sequencing data. Study conclusions and caveats: Patients carried five TRBV segments more frequently than controls did, and TRBV5-6, TRBV5-1 and TRBV20-1 were among them.

Antigens for these TCRs are unknown. Unique molecular identifiers were present in the TCR beta cDNA libraries. MiXCR, applied by TCRdb to the PCR reads, yields one record per CDR3 protein. In the table there are 750,000 to 950,000 distinct CDR3 sequences, approximately 53% of which are singletons. Sample: blood. These receptors originate from a girl between 10 and 17 years old with multiple sclerosis.

The rearrangement uses TRBV3-1 and TRBJ2-3, with 7 bases that match TRBD1. Germline lookup yields CDR1 LGHDT and CDR2 YNNKEL (reference sequence). The V and J ends lost 1 base and 2 bases, in that order; junction bases with no gene match: 6. The CDR3 totals 16 residues. The CDR3 DNA sequence: TGTGCCAGCAGCCAAGGGAGGACAGGTCTCACAGATACGCAGTATTTT. Translated: CASSQGRTGLTDTQYF.

The chain has TRBV24-1 and TRBJ2-3; 9 bases are shared with TRBD2. Germline trimming cut 2 bases from V and 6 bases from J; bases unmatched to any gene: 11. CDR1 is KGHDR, CDR2 SFDVKD, per germline. The CDR3 contains 17 residues. CDR3 in amino acids: CATSDSNPGLAGDTQYF. The DNA for the CDR3 is TGTGCCACCAGTGATTCCAATCCGGGACTAGCTGGGGATACGCAGTATTTT.

This clonotype was observed a few times. The chain couples TRBV29-1 to TRBJ2-1; D is possibly TRBD2 (6 bases). CDR3 length: 14 amino acids. Between the trimmed V and J ends, which lost 2 bases and 2 bases, there was a span of 10 bases. Per germline, CDR1 SQVTM and CDR2 ANQGSEA. CDR3 residues: CSVELANTYNEQFF. CDR3 bases: TGCAGCGTTGAACTAGCGAACACCTACAATGAGCAGTTCTTC.

V usage is TRBV11-2 and J usage is TRBJ2-7; 7 bases agree with TRBD1. V lost 2 bases to trimming and J lost 5 bases; unmatched junction nucleotides: 9. The CDR3 sequence is 15 residues long. Germline V gene sequence: CDR1 SGHAT, CDR2 FQNNGV. Written as DNA, the CDR3 is TGTGCCAGCAGCTTATTAAGGGACAGACAAAACGAGCAGTACTTC. This translates into CASSLLRDRQNEQYF.

This clonotype was counted between two and nine times. The chain recombines TRBV6-2 or TRBV6-3 with TRBJ2-1; possibly TRBD2 for D (6 bases). From germline, CDR1 is MNHEY and CDR2 SVGEGT. Trimming took off 5 bases at V and 2 bases at J, with 10 bases between the two ends. This CDR3 is 14 amino acids long. The CDR3 coding sequence is TGTGCCAGCAGTCCAAGACTAGCCTACAATGAGCAGTTCTTC. Translating it yields CASSPRLAYNEQFF.

The rearrangement uses TRBV5-1 and TRBJ1-5; D call uncertain. The germline gives CDR1 SGHRS, CDR2 YFSETQ. The CDR3 sequence is 14 residues long. V was shortened by 1 base and J by 2 bases, with 7 bases between the two germline ends. CDR3 coding DNA: TGCGCCAGCAGCTTGACAGTTGGCAATCAGCCCCAGCATTTT. It translates to CASSLTVGNQPQHF. Looking up the rest from reference TRBV5-1 and TRBJ1-5 gives the full variable domain: KAGVTQTPRYLIKTRGQQVTLSCSPISGHRSVSWYQQTPGQGLQFLFEYFSETQRNKGNFPGRFSGRQFSNSRSEMNVSTLELGDSALYLCASSLTVGNQPQHFGDGTRLSIL.

The chain has TRBV20-1 and TRBJ2-7; 8 bases map to TRBD1. CDR3 size: 14 residues. J was trimmed by 4 bases and V by 4 bases; bases with no gene match: 9. Per germline, CDR1 DFQATT and CDR2 SNEGSKA (reference sequence). The CDR3 DNA reads TGCAGTGCTAATACGGACAGGGAGTTGTACGAGCAGTACTTC. Translated, it gives CSANTDRELYEQYF.

The V call is TRBV5-1, the J call TRBJ2-5; D might be TRBD1 (5 bases). The V and J ends lost 4 bases and 11 bases respectively, with 18 bases between them. This CDR3 is 13 amino acids long. Germline V gene sequence: CDR1 SGHRS, CDR2 YFSETQ. In DNA form, the CDR3 reads TGCGCCAGCAGCGGACGACAGAACAATGAGCAGTACTTC. Its protein is CASSGRQNNEQYF.

This clonotype turned up a few times. This chain joins TRBV12-3 or TRBV12-4 and TRBJ2-4; 7 nucleotides align to TRBD1. This CDR3 has 12 residues. V trimming: 7 bases; J trimming: 8 bases; junction bases outside the gene matches: 5. CDR3 in DNA: TGTGCCAGCAATAACAGGGGATACATTCAGTACTTC. Encoded protein: CASNNRGYIQYF.

The chain links TRBV12-5 to TRBJ2-7; D is unresolved. V was shortened by 0 bases and J by 0 bases, with 9 bases between the two germline ends. The germline V gene encodes CDR1 LGHNT and CDR2 FRNRAP. The CDR3 covers 15 residues. Written as DNA, the CDR3 is TGTGCTAGTGGTTTGGTAAGAGGACCCTCCTACGAGCAGTACTTC. This encodes CASGLVRGPSYEQYF.

J is TRBJ2-3 and V is TRBV20-1, with D unclear. The ends were cut back, 3 bases at V and 2 bases at J, with 6 bases in the middle. This CDR3 spans 12 amino acids. Germline lookup yields CDR1 DFQATT and CDR2 SNEGSKA (reference sequence). The CDR3: CSASGITDTQYF. As DNA, the CDR3 is TGCAGTGCTAGCGGCATCACAGATACGCAGTATTTT.

This chain links TRBV19 with TRBJ2-1; D perhaps matches TRBD1 (5 bases). CDR1 and CDR2 (germline): LNHDA, SQIVND (reference sequence). The CDR3 extends over 17 amino acids. V was clipped by 7 bases and J by 0 bases, with 19 bases between them. This CDR3 is CASKEFLGVGSYNEQFF. CDR3 sequence (DNA): TGTGCCAGTAAGGAGTTCCTAGGGGTCGGCTCCTACAATGAGCAGTTCTTC.

In its sample, this clonotype was seen a few times. The CDR3 spells CATKQGEDGYTF. The CDR3 nucleotides are TGTGCCACCAAACAGGGGGAAGATGGCTACACCTTC. The chain links TRBV10-3 to TRBJ1-2, with 8 bases that match TRBD1. Looked up from germline, CDR1 is ENHRY and CDR2 is SYGVKD. Trimming at V came to 10 bases and at J to 6 bases, leaving 7 bases not matched to a gene. This CDR3 has 12 residues.

A remark on this clonotype: An end of the junction does not agree with germline; a read error may underlie this. This chain links TRBV5-1 with TRBJ2-3; 7 bases agree with TRBD2. The CDR3 spans 16 residues. Germline assignment: CDR1 SGHRS and CDR2 YFSETQ. This CDR3 is CASSPPSREFPDTQYF. CDR3 DNA sequence: TGTGCCAGCAGCCCCCCATCGCGGGAGTTCCCAGATACGCAGTATTTT.

This clonotype was counted a single time. The chain recombines TRBV29-1 with TRBJ2-3; D perhaps matches TRBD2 (6 bases). The length of the CDR3 is 15 residues. Trimming shortened V by 0 bases and J by 0 bases, and 10 bases separated the two germline ends. Germline V lookup: CDR1 SQVTM, CDR2 ANQGSEA. The CDR3, as DNA: TGCAGCGTTGAAGATCGCGGGGTTAGCACAGATACGCAGTATTTT. Translated, it gives CSVEDRGVSTDTQYF.

The genes are TRBV6-1 and TRBJ1-2; tentative D call: TRBD1 (5 bases). The CDR3 runs 16 residues. Trimming stripped 4 bases from V and 3 bases from J, with 18 bases between. CDR1 is MNHNS, CDR2 SASEGT, per germline. The CDR3 DNA is TGTGCCAGCAGTGTAACAATGTCCGGGACTTACTATGGCTACACCTTC. Translated, it gives CASSVTMSGTYYGYTF.